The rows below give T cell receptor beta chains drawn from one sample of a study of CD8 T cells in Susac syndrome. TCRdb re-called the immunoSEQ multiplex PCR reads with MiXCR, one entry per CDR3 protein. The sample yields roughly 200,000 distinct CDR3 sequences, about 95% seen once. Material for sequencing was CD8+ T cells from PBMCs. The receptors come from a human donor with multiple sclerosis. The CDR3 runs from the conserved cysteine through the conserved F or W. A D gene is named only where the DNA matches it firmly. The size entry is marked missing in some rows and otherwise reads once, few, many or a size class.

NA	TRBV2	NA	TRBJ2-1	CASGTGTGLNEQFF	TGTGCCAGCGGAACCGGGACGGGACTCAATGAGCAGTTCTTC
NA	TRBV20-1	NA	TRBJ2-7	CSDIPGQSYEQYF	TGCAGTGATATACCTGGACAGTCCTACGAGCAGTACTTC
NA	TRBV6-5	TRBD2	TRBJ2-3	CASAEAGAPDTQYF	TGTGCCAGCGCGGAAGCGGGAGCCCCAGATACGCAGTATTTT
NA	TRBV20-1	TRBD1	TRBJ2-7	CSASGGAGGVYEQYF	TGCAGTGCTAGTGGTGGGGCAGGGGGCGTCTACGAGCAGTACTTC
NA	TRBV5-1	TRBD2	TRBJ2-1	CASSLVSGSGNEQFF	TGCGCCAGCAGCTTGGTTAGCGGGAGTGGCAATGAGCAGTTCTTC
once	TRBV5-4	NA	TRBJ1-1	CASLTSGNTEAFF	TGTGCCAGCTTAACTTCAGGGAACACTGAAGCTTTCTTT
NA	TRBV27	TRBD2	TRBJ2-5	CASSGLAAQETQYF	TGTGCCAGCAGTGGACTAGCTGCCCAAGAGACCCAGTACTTC
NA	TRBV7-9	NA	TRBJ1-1	CASSPPVGGGTEAFF	TGTGCCAGCAGCCCCCCGGTGGGGGGAGGCACTGAAGCTTTCTTT
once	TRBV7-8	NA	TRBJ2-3	CASSLEPGSADTQYF	TGTGCCAGCAGCTTAGAGCCTGGTTCAGCAGATACGCAGTATTTT
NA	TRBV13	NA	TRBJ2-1	CASSFFANEQFF	TGTGCCAGCAGCTTTTTCGCAAATGAGCAGTTCTTC
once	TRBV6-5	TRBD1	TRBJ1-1	CASSSQKDRERTEAFF	TGTGCCAGCAGTTCCCAGAAAGACAGGGAACGTACTGAAGCTTTCTTT
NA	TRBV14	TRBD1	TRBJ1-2	CASSHFQTGDYGYTF	TGTGCCAGCAGCCATTTCCAGACAGGGGACTATGGCTACACCTTC
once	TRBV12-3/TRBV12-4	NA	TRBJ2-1	CASSSGTPGEQFF	TGTGCCAGCAGTTCCGGGACCCCCGGTGAGCAGTTCTTC
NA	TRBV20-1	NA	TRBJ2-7	CSAREFSYEQYF	TGCAGTGCTCGGGAATTTTCCTACGAGCAGTACTTC
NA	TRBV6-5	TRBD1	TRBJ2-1	CASSYSWDSSYNEQFF	TGTGCCAGCAGTTACTCGTGGGACAGCTCCTACAATGAGCAGTTCTTC
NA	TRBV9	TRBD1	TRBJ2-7	CASSPWTGDFIEQYF	TGTGCCAGCAGCCCCTGGACAGGCGATTTTATTGAGCAGTACTTC
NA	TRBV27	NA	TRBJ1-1	CASTDLTTEAFF	TGTGCCAGCACCGACCTGACAACTGAAGCTTTCTTT
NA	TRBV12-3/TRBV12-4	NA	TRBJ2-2	CASSFPPDPGVGELFF	TGTGCCAGCAGCTTTCCACCTGATCCTGGGGTCGGGGAGCTGTTTTTT
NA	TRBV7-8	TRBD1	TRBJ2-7	CASSGRDRGRYEQYF	TGTGCCAGCAGCGGACGGGACAGGGGGCGATACGAGCAGTACTTC
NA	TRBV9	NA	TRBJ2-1	CASSVGGVAQFF	TGTGCCAGCAGCGTAGGTGGGGTCGCGCAGTTCTTC
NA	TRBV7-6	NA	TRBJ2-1	CASSPDLAEEQFF	TGTGCCAGCAGCCCAGACCTGGCTGAAGAGCAGTTCTTC
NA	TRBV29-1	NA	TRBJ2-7	CSVPGVAEQYF	TGCAGCGTCCCCGGAGTAGCCGAGCAGTACTTC
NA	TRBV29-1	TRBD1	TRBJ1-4	CSVGQGAELFF	TGCAGCGTTGGACAGGGTGCAGAACTGTTTTTT
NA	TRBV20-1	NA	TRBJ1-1	CSARDKWNTEAFF	TGCAGTGCTAGGGACAAGTGGAACACTGAAGCTTTCTTT
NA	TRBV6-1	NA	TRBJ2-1	CASSDMPYNEQFF	TGTGCCAGCAGTGATATGCCCTACAATGAGCAGTTCTTC
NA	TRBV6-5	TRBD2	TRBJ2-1	CASSYLAGLADEQFF	TGTGCCAGCAGTTACCTAGCGGGCCTGGCCGATGAGCAGTTCTTC
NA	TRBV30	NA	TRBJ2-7	CAWSAPGAGEQYF	TGTGCCTGGAGCGCCCCAGGGGCGGGGGAGCAGTACTTC
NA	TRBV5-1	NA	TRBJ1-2	CASREGFGYTF	TGCGCCAGCAGAGAGGGGTTTGGCTACACCTTC
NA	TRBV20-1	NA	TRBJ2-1	CSARDLLRQVDNEQFF	TGCAGTGCTAGAGATCTGTTGAGACAGGTTGACAATGAGCAGTTCTTC
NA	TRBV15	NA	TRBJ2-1	CATSRDTGGTYNEQFF	TGTGCCACCAGCAGAGATACGGGCGGTACCTACAATGAGCAGTTCTTC
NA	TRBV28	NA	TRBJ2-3	CASSYPTDTQYF	TGTGCCAGCAGTTACCCCACAGATACGCAGTATTTT
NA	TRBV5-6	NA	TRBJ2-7	CASSPLPTAYEQYF	TGTGCCAGCAGCCCCCTCCCTACGGCCTACGAGCAGTACTTC
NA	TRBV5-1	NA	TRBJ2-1	CASSRGPARYNEQFF	TGCGCCAGCAGCCGTGGGCCTGCCCGCTACAATGAGCAGTTCTTC
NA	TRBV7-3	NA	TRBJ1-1	CASSFDGIEAFF	TGTGCCAGCAGCTTCGACGGAATTGAAGCTTTCTTT
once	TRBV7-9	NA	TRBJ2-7	CASSKEAGATLYEQYF	TGTGCCAGCAGCAAAGAGGCGGGGGCGACCCTCTACGAGCAGTACTTC
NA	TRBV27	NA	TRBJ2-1	CASMAFQTNEQFF	TGTGCCAGCATGGCTTTCCAAACCAATGAGCAGTTCTTC
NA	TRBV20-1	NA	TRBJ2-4	CSARQDLAKNIQYF	TGCAGTGCTAGACAGGACCTAGCCAAAAACATTCAGTACTTC
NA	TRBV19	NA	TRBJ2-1	CASSFQIFGNEQFF	TGTGCCAGTAGCTTCCAGATTTTCGGAAATGAGCAGTTCTTC
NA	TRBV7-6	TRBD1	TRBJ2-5	CASSTRGPRETQYF	TGTGCCAGCAGCACCAGGGGGCCTCGAGAGACCCAGTACTTC
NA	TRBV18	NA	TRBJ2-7	CASSPLHRETEQYF	TGTGCCAGCTCACCATTACACCGGGAGACCGAGCAGTACTTC
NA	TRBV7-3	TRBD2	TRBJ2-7	CASSLSGSGEQYF	TGTGCCAGCAGCTTAAGCGGGAGTGGCGAGCAGTACTTC
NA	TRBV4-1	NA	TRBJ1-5	CASSQEGGSYSNQPQHF	TGCGCCAGCAGCCAAGAGGGGGGCAGCTATAGCAATCAGCCCCAGCATTTT
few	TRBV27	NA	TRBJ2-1	CASSLSASYNEQFF	TGTGCCAGCAGTTTATCGGCCAGTTACAATGAGCAGTTCTTC
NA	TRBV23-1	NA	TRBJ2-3	CASSQSGGDTQYF	TGCGCCAGCAGTCAATCGGGAGGAGATACGCAGTATTTT
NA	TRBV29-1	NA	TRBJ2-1	CSSSGINEQFF	TGCAGCTCCTCAGGGATCAATGAGCAGTTCTTC
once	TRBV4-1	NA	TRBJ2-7	CASSLRRTSYEQYF	TGCGCCAGCAGCCTTCGCAGGACCTCCTACGAGCAGTACTTC
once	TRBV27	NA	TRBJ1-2	CASRRDRSSHGYTF	TGTGCCAGCAGAAGGGACCGCTCCTCTCATGGCTACACCTTC
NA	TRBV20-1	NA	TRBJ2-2	CSARSDTGELFF	TGCAGTGCTAGAAGCGATACCGGGGAGCTGTTTTTT
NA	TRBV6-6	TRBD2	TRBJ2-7	CASSYSGGAQGEQYF	TGTGCCAGCAGTTATAGCGGGGGGGCTCAGGGCGAGCAGTACTTC
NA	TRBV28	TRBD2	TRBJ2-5	CASSSTQRDLETQYF	TGTGCCAGCAGTTCCACACAGCGGGATTTGGAGACCCAGTACTTC
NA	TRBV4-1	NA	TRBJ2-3	CASSQIPTDTQYF	TGCGCCAGCAGCCAGATCCCCACAGATACGCAGTATTTT
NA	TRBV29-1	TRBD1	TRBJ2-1	CSVGQGNSYNEQFF	TGCAGCGTCGGACAGGGAAACTCCTACAATGAGCAGTTCTTC
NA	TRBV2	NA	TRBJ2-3	CASSAYVTGSTSTDTQYF	TGTGCCAGCAGTGCTTATGTGACAGGCAGTACTAGCACAGATACGCAGTATTTT